A selection of T cell receptor beta chains follows, all from one sample in a study of T cell repertoires in cytomegalovirus infection. Antigens for these TCRs are unknown. TCRdb passed the reads through MiXCR, listing each CDR3 protein once. This table holds some 700,000 distinct CDR3 sequences, roughly 36% found once. Sequencing used cultured PBMCs, obtained from culture after CMV antigen stimulation. The receptors derive from a human donor in good health (CMV status not recorded). Some clones in this sample may be carry-over from other donors' samples. The CDR3 runs from the conserved cysteine through the conserved F or W.

V	J	CDR3
TRBV12-3/TRBV12-4	TRBJ2-1	CASSLGTSGMDEQFF
TRBV11-2	TRBJ2-7	CASSLESQIIYEQYF
TRBV5-1	TRBJ2-3	CASRRSGMSDTQYF
TRBV20-1	TRBJ2-1	CSAFKSLSSYNEQFF
TRBV7-9	TRBJ2-1	CASSSELATNEQFF
TRBV28	TRBJ2-7	CASSPLQYF
TRBV6-5	TRBJ2-5	CASSYWSPKGTQYF
TRBV20-1	TRBJ2-1	CSVGLPPLYRNEQFF
TRBV27	TRBJ1-4	CASSSPGEGPNEKLFF
TRBV28	TRBJ2-3	CASSLEPGAGATDTQYF
TRBV6-5	TRBJ1-2	CASSYSAGFYGYTF